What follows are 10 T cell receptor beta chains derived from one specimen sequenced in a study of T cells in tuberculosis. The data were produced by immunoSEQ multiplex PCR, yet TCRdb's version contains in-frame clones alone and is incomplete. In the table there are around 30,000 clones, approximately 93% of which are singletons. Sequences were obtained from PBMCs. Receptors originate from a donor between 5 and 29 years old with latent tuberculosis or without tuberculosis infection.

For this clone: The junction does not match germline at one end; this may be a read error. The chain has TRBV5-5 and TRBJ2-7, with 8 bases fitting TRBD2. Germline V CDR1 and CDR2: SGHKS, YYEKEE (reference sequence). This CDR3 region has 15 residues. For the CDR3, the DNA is TGTGCCAGCATCTTGACCGCGGGGGGCTACTACGAGCAGTACTTC. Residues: CASILTAGGYYEQYF.

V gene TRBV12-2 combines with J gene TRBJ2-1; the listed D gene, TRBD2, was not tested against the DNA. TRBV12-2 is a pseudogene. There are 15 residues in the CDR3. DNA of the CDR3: TGTGCAAGTCGCGGCAGAAGCGGGGGGGCCAATGAGCAGTTCTTC. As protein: CASRGRSGGANEQFF.

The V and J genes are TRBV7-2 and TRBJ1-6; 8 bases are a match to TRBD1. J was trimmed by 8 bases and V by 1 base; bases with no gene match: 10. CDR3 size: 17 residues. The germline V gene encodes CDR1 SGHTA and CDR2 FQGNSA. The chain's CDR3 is CASSLVAGQGVDSPLHF. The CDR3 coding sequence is TGTGCCAGCAGCTTAGTGGCAGGACAGGGCGTAGATTCACCCCTCCACTTT.

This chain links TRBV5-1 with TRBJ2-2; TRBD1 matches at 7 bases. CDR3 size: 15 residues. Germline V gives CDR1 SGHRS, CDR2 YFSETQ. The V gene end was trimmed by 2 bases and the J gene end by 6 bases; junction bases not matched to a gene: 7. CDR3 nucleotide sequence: TGCGCCAGCAGCTTACTCACCGGGACAGCCGGGGAGCTGTTTTTT. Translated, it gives CASSLLTGTAGELFF.

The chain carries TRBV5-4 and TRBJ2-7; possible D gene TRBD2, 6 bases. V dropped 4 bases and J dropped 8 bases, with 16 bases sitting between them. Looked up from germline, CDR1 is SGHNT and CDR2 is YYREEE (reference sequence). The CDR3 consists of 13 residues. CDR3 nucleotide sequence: TGTGCCAGCAGCCTAGACGGGACTGTCAAGCAGTACTTC. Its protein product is CASSLDGTVKQYF.

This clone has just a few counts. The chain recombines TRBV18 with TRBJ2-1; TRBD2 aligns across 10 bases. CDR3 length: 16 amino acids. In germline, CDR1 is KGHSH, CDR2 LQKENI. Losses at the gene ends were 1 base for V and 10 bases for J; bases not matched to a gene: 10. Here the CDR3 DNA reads TGTGCCAGCTCACCACTCCCAGCGGGGGGGCTTGTGGAGCAGTTCTTC. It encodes CASSPLPAGGLVEQFF.

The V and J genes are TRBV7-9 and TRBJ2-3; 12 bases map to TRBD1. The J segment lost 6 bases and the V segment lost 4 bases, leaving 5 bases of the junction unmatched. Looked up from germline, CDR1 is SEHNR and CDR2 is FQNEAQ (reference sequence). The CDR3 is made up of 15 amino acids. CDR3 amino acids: CASSSGTGGADTQYF. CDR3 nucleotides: TGTGCCAGCAGCTCCGGGACAGGGGGCGCGGATACGCAGTATTTT.

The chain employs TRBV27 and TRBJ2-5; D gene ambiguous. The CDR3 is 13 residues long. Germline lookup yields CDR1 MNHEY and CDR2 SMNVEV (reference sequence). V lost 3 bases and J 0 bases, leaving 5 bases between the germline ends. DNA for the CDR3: TGTGCCAGCAGTTTCTCGTACCAAGAGACCCAGTACTTC. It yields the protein CASSFSYQETQYF.

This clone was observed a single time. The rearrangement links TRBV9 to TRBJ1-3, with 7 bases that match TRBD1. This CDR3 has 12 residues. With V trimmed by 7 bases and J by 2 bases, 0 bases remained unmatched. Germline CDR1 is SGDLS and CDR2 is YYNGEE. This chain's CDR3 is CASGTAGNTIYF. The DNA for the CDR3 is TGTGCCAGCGGGACAGCTGGAAACACCATATATTTT.

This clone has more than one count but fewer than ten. In nucleotides, the CDR3 is TGTGCCAGCAGCATCACAACAGGGGGGCATGGCTACACCTTC. Protein product: CASSITTGGHGYTF. The chain has TRBV9 and TRBJ1-2; 8 bases are a match to TRBD1. CDR1 SGDLS and CDR2 YYNGEE come from the germline V gene. The length of the CDR3 is 14 residues. Germline trimming cut 4 bases from V and 6 bases from J; bases unmatched to any gene: 8.